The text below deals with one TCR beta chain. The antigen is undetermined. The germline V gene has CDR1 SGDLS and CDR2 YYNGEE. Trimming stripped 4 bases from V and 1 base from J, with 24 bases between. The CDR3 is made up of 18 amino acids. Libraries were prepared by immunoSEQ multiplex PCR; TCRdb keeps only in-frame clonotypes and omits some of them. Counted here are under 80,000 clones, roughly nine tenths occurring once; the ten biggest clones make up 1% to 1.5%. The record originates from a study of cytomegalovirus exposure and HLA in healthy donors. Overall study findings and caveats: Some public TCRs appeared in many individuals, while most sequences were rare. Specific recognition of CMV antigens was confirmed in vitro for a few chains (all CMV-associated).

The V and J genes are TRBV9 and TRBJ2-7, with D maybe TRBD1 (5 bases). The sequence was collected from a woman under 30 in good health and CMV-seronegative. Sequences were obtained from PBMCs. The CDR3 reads CASSLFILREVRSYEQYF. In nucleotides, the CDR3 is TGTGCCAGCAGCTTATTCATCCTCAGGGAAGTGAGATCCTACGAGCAGTACTTC. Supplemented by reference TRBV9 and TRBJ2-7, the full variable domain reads DSGVTQTPKHLITATGQRVTLRCSPRSGDLSVYWYQQSLDQGLQFLIQYYNGEERAKGNILERFSAQQFPDLHSELNLSSLELGDSALYFCASSLFILREVRSYEQYFGPGTRLTVT.